Only a few counts were recorded for the clone carrying this T cell receptor (beta chain). This sample is drawn from a study of blood T cell repertoires in COVID-19. Turning to the study itself: Spain, Italy and the United States supplied samples that represented acute and convalescent COVID-19. PBMCs, B-cell-depleted T cells, or T cells provided the cDNA or gDNA that made up the material.

In the source study's methods: Amplified reference gene primers provided the basis for estimating nucleated cell counts. Sequenced by immunoSEQ multiplex PCR; TCRdb stores in-frame clones only, minus some. That table gives V, J and clone size, and the DNA gave D and trimming. The table shows 50,000 to 60,000 clones, with about 87% occurring only once. Seattle participants joined during active infection and were tracked over time. This CDR3 contains 18 residues. V lost 0 bases and J lost 6, with 21 bases in between. CDR1 is SGDLS, CDR2 YYNGEE, per germline. This receptor was taken from a man aged 40-49 years with COVID-19, enrolled during active disease. The V and J genes are TRBV9 and TRBJ2-2; D is perhaps TRBD2 (5 bases). Sequencing was done on a sample of peripheral blood. CDR3 in DNA: TGTGCCAGCAGCGTAGTCCCAGTCGGTGACTATTCCTCCGGGGAGCTGTTTTTT. This encodes CASSVVPVGDYSSGELFF.